This T cell receptor beta chain was identified during a study of cytotoxic CD8 clonotypes in ibrutinib-treated CLL. Assay: immunoSEQ multiplex PCR; the TCRdb copy retains only in-frame clones and omits some. The sample shows about 29,000 clones, 70% to 90% of them seen only once. CDR1 and CDR2 (germline): SGHRS, YFSETQ. Between the trimmed V and J ends, which lost 3 bases and 5 bases, there was a span of 11 bases. The CDR3 is made up of 14 amino acids. The chain carries TRBV5-1 and TRBJ2-2; D possibly corresponds to TRBD2 (5 bases). This TCR was recovered from a human donor with chronic lymphocytic leukemia. The source was PBMCs, collected after 24 months of ibrutinib treatment. The CDR3 spells CASSSSRGTGELFF. The CDR3 nucleotides are TGCGCCAGCAGCTCGAGCCGGGGTACCGGGGAGCTGTTTTTT.